This T cell receptor (beta chain) emerged from a study of cytomegalovirus exposure and HLA in healthy donors (dated by TCRdb to about 2017). Some background on the complete study: In an earlier analysis of under 600 of the donors, around 300 Gb of sequence data and about 110 million unique TCR beta sequences from approximately 180 million T cells were reported. An early release covering roughly 600 HLA-typed donors comprised roughly 300 gigabases of sequencing data and around 86 million unique TCR sequences. Among the approximately 400 genotyped donors, approximately 81% belonged to the genetic ancestry cluster associated with self-reported Caucasian donors. The study was designed to test whether signatures of past pathogen exposure could be identified by cataloging public T cell receptors. Using immunosequencing, the study profiled T cell repertoires from roughly 650 subjects and related those repertoires to cytomegalovirus serostatus. Along with the roughly 710-subject first cohort, a separate validation cohort of roughly 110 different subjects was used. High-throughput TCR immunosequencing, statistical association of individual TCRs with disease status, and machine learning were combined to predict cytomegalovirus infection status. In a later analysis, previously published TCR beta repertoires from more than 500 donors were re-analyzed and high-resolution HLA genotyping was added so that TCR occurrence patterns could be studied. Rather than using new phenotypic data, the later analysis identified candidate immune exposures from TCR beta sequences and from how often those sequences occurred across donors. In an earlier analysis of 500 to 650 of the donors, high-throughput TCR beta sequencing was used to judge whether each TCR beta V gene segment behaved as functional or pseudogenic. Donor age, sex, ethnicity and CMV serostatus were collected together with the repertoire data. Genome-wide SNP genotypes for about 60% of the roughly 670 donors were used in a later genetic analysis, which treated that subset as a discovery cohort. Every repertoire in the discovery cohort had been generated on one and the same sequencing platform. HLA typing included class I and class II loci at four-digit resolution. The number of donors typed differed by locus, with roughly 620-630 for A, B, C, DRB1 and DQB1, about 500 for DQA1, 600 to 610 for DPA1, and 472 for DPB1. Because of strong linkage in the cohort, a few DR-DQ haplotypes were treated as single units for association and clustering. Across some 400 genotyped donors of the cohort, an average of about 240,000 unique TCR beta nucleotide sequences per donor were sequenced, and around 20% of those sequences were non-productive.

The library was prepared using the immunoSEQ multiplex PCR assay. The multiplex PCR relied on a mix of 60 forward primers for TCR Vbeta segments and 13 reverse primers for TCR Jbeta segments. A multiplex PCR assay on genomic DNA amplified the CDR3 region of rearranged TCR beta genes. The amplified TCR beta libraries were sequenced on the Illumina HiSeq System as 87-base-pair reads. As for how the authors treated the data: A later analysis tallied some 79 million unique TCR beta chains across the 640 or so repertoires, and around 9.9 million of those chains were shared by two or more donors. Raw reads were error-corrected and collapsed into unique sequences with a nearest-neighbor algorithm that merged closely related sequences to remove PCR and sequencing errors. Alignment of CDR3 sequences to IMGT reference sequences was used to assign V, D and J gene segments. For a sequence to be retained, a match of at least six nucleotides was required to both a V gene segment and a J gene segment. A rearrangement counted as productive if the CDR3 had no stop codons and remained in frame with V and J, and every other rearrangement counted as non-productive. CDR3 was defined by IMGT convention, running from the second conserved V-encoded cysteine to the conserved J-encoded phenylalanine. The earlier analysis of approximately 500 of the donors excluded sequences that lacked an unambiguous match to a single V gene segment. In an earlier analysis of several hundred of the donors, V segments were called functional above 56.7% productive rearrangements and were called segregating when the between-donor standard deviation exceeded 5%. A statistical classification framework was developed to diagnose cytomegalovirus status using the catalog of TCR beta chain sequences. V and J gene assignment, in a later analysis, came from comparing TCR nucleotide sequences with IMGT/GENE-DB human TR gene sequences. The TCRdist pipeline was used in a later analysis to assign CDR3 sequences and most-parsimonious VDJ recombination scenarios. In a later analysis, each TCR beta chain was defined by its CDR3 amino acid sequence together with its V-gene family, and reads lacking a unique V-gene family were excluded. To address suspected cross-contamination and a sequencing artifact, a later analysis removed 550 to 750 highly shared, low-generation-probability nucleotide sequences. For each public chain, a later analysis derived a clonal expansion index from normalized ranks of inferred template counts within each repertoire. In a later analysis, generation probabilities were computed with a VDJ recombination model fitted to out-of-frame rearrangements, and the resulting probabilities were checked against IGoR. A later analysis scored TCR-TCR, TCR-HLA and TCR-CMV co-occurrence with hypergeometric tests, applying a repertoire-size bias correction to TCR pairs. In a later analysis, false discovery rates were estimated by permuting HLA or CMV assignments 20 times. A later analysis grouped co-occurring TCRs with DBSCAN, adding TCRdist sequence similarity when clustering within HLA-allele-positive subsets. Repertoires with fewer than 30,000 or more than 120,000 public chains, plus five repertoires with anomalous nucleotide sharing, were excluded from co-occurrence clustering. TCRdb mirrors the immuneACCESS table, restricted to in-frame sequences. Some clones are absent from its copies; in checked studies, under half trace to an unresolved V gene, and the reason for the others is unknown. The V and J calls and clone size were taken over from that table, and D and trimming were inferred from the DNA. Here the sample has more than 150,000 clones; 82% occur a single time. The top ten clones comprise under 8% of the sample.

In total, approximately 610 healthy bone marrow donors made up the cohort. All cohort members were sampled while nominally healthy, although unrecorded immune exposures were likely present. The donor tested CMV seropositive and was one of the 289 seropositive cohort members. A peripheral blood sample was provided by each donor, and peripheral blood mononuclear cells were used for TCR beta sequencing. Genomic DNA was extracted from the blood cell samples with the Qiagen DNeasy Blood Extraction Kit. Concerning this clone: No cognate antigen has been identified for it. The input lacks base qualities; no much larger clone sits a single base away. The sample holds other DNA sequences that translate to the same CDR3.

Study-level results and caveats: While some public TCRs were present in many individuals, most TCR sequences turned up only very rarely across donors. In a later analysis, most CMV-associated TCR beta chains were found to appear HLA-restricted, with HLA associations seemingly driven largely by CMV exposure. The 87-base-pair reads could not distinguish some IMGT-functional V segments, including TRBV6-2 and TRBV6-3, so those segments were excluded. At a false discovery rate of 0.05, a later analysis linked about 17,000 TCR beta sequences to specific HLA alleles. It was suggested by the authors that the approach could potentially be generalized to other disease states and immunological phenotypes. Cytomegalovirus status was reported to be diagnosed by the classifier with high specificity and sensitivity in both the original and validation cohorts. In vitro tests confirmed that a few of the cytomegalovirus-associated TCR beta chains recognize cytomegalovirus antigens. The earlier analysis of almost 600 of the donors excluded fewer than 20 rarely observed V segments, including chromosome 9 orphons, because counts were too low. In this cohort, only TCR beta chains were sequenced, and detectable features were limited by the absence of alpha or paired-chain data. A later analysis found that HLA-associated TCR beta chains were more clonally expanded and had lower generation probabilities than equally common non-associated chains. A later analysis reported that several top co-occurrence clusters appeared linked to parvovirus B19, influenza, CMV and Epstein-Barr virus. According to a later analysis, TCR association rates differed among HLA loci, with DRB1 alleles showing the most associated TCRs and HLA-C alleles showing the fewest. Correlated functional status among segregating V segments might reflect linkage disequilibrium, but an unknown experimental factor could not be ruled out. Because HLA typing was unavailable for some donors at each locus, only the typed subset was used in association tests. A further reported finding was that TCR beta sequences accurately predicted the HLA-A and HLA-B alleles for most subjects in the first cohort. In a later genetic analysis, a missense DCLRE1C variant was associated with V-gene and J-gene trimming of TCR beta chains, and the association was replicated in an independent cohort. In the study, approximately 150 TCR beta chains were listed as associated with cytomegalovirus. Immune exposure information for the cohort was limited to CMV serostatus. A cluster of highly shared sequence variants was judged likely to represent a technical artifact of the sequencing pipeline. When HLA alleles, especially DR and DQ, strongly co-occurred, TCR associations were difficult to assign to individual alleles. According to a later genetic analysis, donors in an Asian-associated ancestry cluster had fewer N-insertions in productive TCRs than the approximately 630-donor mean. Broadly in line with IMGT annotations, most TCR beta V segments showed up in productive rearrangements about 90% or about 30% of the time in an earlier analysis of 587 of the donors. The presence/absence analyses assumed that sequencing depth was roughly uniform across donors, and that assumption may not be true.

Reading from cysteine to phenylalanine, the CDR3 counts 12 amino acids. Just the 36-base CDR3 DNA is kept, in frame starting at base 1. V trim: 4 bases; J trim: 4 bases; unmatched bases: 4. CDR1 and CDR2 are drawn from the germline V gene: SQVTM, ANQGSEA. The sample taken for sequencing was PBMCs. This TCR was sampled from a woman aged 50 to 60 in good health and CMV-seropositive. The chain is made from TRBV29-1 and TRBJ2-7; 7 nucleotides in the junction match TRBD1. CDR3 sequence: CSVGGGGYEQYF. The DNA is as follows: TGCAGCGTTGGAGGGGGCGGTTACGAGCAGTACTTC.